This passage covers 3 T cell receptor beta chains from one sample sequenced in a study of blood T cell repertoires in COVID-19. Libraries were prepared by immunoSEQ multiplex PCR; TCRdb keeps only in-frame clonotypes and omits some of them. Here the sample spans roughly 220,000 clones, 70% to 85% being singletons. What was sequenced was PBMCs or T cells enriched from blood (not recorded which). These receptors were obtained from a woman between 40 and 55 years old with acute COVID-19.

This clone was observed once. This chain joins TRBV7-9 and TRBJ2-7, with 10 positions matching TRBD1. V lost 2 bases, J lost 6 bases, and 13 bases stayed unmatched. The CDR3 is made up of 17 amino acids. Germline values: CDR1 SEHNR, CDR2 FQNEAQ (reference sequence). CDR3 bases: TGTGCCAGCAGCTTAAACCCATCCGAGACAGGGGGCTTCGAGCAGTACTTC. Its protein is CASSLNPSETGGFEQYF.

This clone was recorded a few times. The J gene is TRBJ1-5, the V gene TRBV6-5; D uncertain. V was pared by 8 bases and J by 1 base, with 15 bases between. CDR3 length: 15 amino acids. Looked up from germline, CDR1 is MNHEY and CDR2 is SVGAGI. CDR3 amino acids: CASGLSLHSNQPQHF. CDR3 DNA: TGTGCCAGCGGCCTCAGTCTTCACAGCAATCAGCCCCAGCATTTT.

This chain's CDR3 is CATSDGRDGYTF. The CDR3 region has the DNA TGTGCCACCTCAGACGGGAGAGATGGCTACACCTTC. This chain joins TRBV6-5 and TRBJ1-2; D gene uncertain. The CDR3 totals 12 residues. V shed 10 bases and J shed 6 bases, with 15 bases lying between them. CDR1 MNHEY and CDR2 SVGAGI come from the germline V gene.